The following is a T cell receptor beta chain sequence with its context. Its antigen is not known. It was at deep level that the assay was run. TCRdb's copy holds only in-frame clones and misses some; the assay was immunoSEQ multiplex PCR. The repertoire holds about 380,000 clones, just over 95% seen once, with more than 0.3% in the top ten. The sample belongs to a study of shared clonotypes between healthy human individuals. Across the whole study: The study enrolled two women and a few men aged 18 to 49.

Overall study results and limits: Of the naive CD4 clonotypes, around 4.8% were shared across a handful of donors. Clonotypes which were not shared had lower generation probabilities than clonotypes that all four donors shared.

The CDR3 covers 12 residues. Germline CDR1 WSHSY, CDR2 SAAADI. V lost 5 bases to trimming and J lost 7 bases, with 11 bases between them. The sequenced sample consisted of memory CD8+ T cells sorted from blood. This sample's subset: CD45RO+ cells pooled with CCR7-negative TemRA cells. The chain joins TRBV10-2 to TRBJ2-5, with no clear D. The TCR comes from a man aged 30 to 45 in good health. The CDR3 bases are TGCGCCAGCAGTCGTAATGGGTTGACCCAGTACTTC. Translated: CASSRNGLTQYF.